One sample yielded the 30 T cell receptor beta chains listed below, sequenced in a study of cytomegalovirus exposure and HLA in healthy donors. PCR was performed using 60 Vbeta and 13 Jbeta primers. Here immunoSEQ multiplex PCR was the method, and the copy in TCRdb shows in-frame clones only, minus some. In the table there are roughly 140,000 clones, approximately 79% of which are singletons. The sequenced material came from PBMCs. The receptors stem from a woman between 50 and 59 years old in good health and CMV-seropositive.

The chain has TRBV5-1 and TRBJ2-7; possible D gene TRBD1, 6 bases. V was cut by 0 bases and J by 1 base, with 11 bases left in between. This CDR3 has 15 residues. The germline gives CDR1 SGHRS, CDR2 YFSETQ. DNA for the CDR3: TGCGCCAGCAGCTTGGTAGCAGGGGTTTCCTACGAGCAGTACTTC. Protein sequence: CASSLVAGVSYEQYF.

V gene TRBV27 combines with J gene TRBJ2-7; 10 bases are shared with TRBD1. Germline V gene data show CDR1 as MNHEY and CDR2 as SMNVEV (reference sequence). The CDR3 covers 15 residues. V lost 3 bases and J lost 7; bases outside the gene matches: 9. CDR3 in DNA: TGTGCCAGCAGTTTTAAGGGGACAGGGGTTGAAGAGCAGTACTTC. This sequence encodes CASSFKGTGVEEQYF.

V gene TRBV10-2 combines with J gene TRBJ2-2; 8 bases agree with TRBD1. Germline CDR1 and CDR2: WSHSY and SAAADI. Trimming cost V 4 bases and J 0 bases; bases outside gene matches: 10. There are 18 residues in the CDR3. The CDR3 DNA sequence: TGCGCCAGCAGTGGGGGGGTCAGGGGGCAAACGAACACCGGGGAGCTGTTTTTT. Its translation: CASSGGVRGQTNTGELFF.

This sequence joins TRBV20-1 and TRBJ1-2, with D possibly being TRBD1 (5 bases). CDR1 and CDR2 (germline): DFQATT, SNEGSKA (reference sequence). CDR3 length equals 11 residues. The germline V and J ends were trimmed by 4 bases and 8 bases, with 11 bases remaining between them. The CDR3 spells CSANQGRGYTF. As DNA, the CDR3 is TGCAGTGCTAATCAGGGAAGAGGCTACACCTTC.

V is TRBV28 and J is TRBJ1-2, with a weak D call TRBD1 (5 bases). Germline-derived CDR1 and CDR2 are MDHEN and SYDVKM. This CDR3 has 14 amino acids. Trimming cost V 3 bases and J 5 bases, with 13 bases left between them. CDR3 region: CASSFWGDGYGYTF. CDR3 bases: TGTGCCAGCAGTTTTTGGGGGGACGGGTATGGCTACACCTTC.

The chain employs TRBV5-1 and TRBJ1-2; 8 positions agree with TRBD1. The CDR3 contains 17 residues. Per germline, CDR1 SGHRS and CDR2 YFSETQ. With 0 bases clipped from V and 6 bases from J, the junction kept 13 bases outside the gene matches. The CDR3 region is CASSLAPIDRGAHGYTF. CDR3 DNA: TGCGCCAGCAGCTTGGCCCCCATTGACAGGGGAGCCCATGGCTACACCTTC.

A few counts support this clone. CDR3 coding DNA: TGCGCCAGCAGCCAAGGTACAGGCACAGATACGCAGTATTTT. Translation gives CASSQGTGTDTQYF. The J gene is TRBJ2-3, the V gene TRBV4-3; D uncertain. Germline CDR1 reads LGHNA; CDR2 reads YSLEER. V shed 1 base and J shed 1 base, with 6 bases lying between them. This CDR3 is built from 14 residues.

V is TRBV2 and J is TRBJ1-5; D call uncertain. Germline V lookup: CDR1 SNHLY, CDR2 FYNNEI. Trimming left V 6 bases short and J 4 bases short, with 13 bases between. The length of the CDR3 is 14 residues. Here the CDR3 DNA reads TGTGCCAGCAGGGACGGAGGGAATAATCAGCCCCAGCATTTT. This codes for CASRDGGNNQPQHF.

V and J are TRBV7-7 and TRBJ1-1; D is undetermined. The CDR3 contains 13 residues. Trimming left V 5 bases short and J 4 bases short, with 11 bases between. Germline assignment: CDR1 SSHAT and CDR2 FNYEAQ (reference sequence). The CDR3, as DNA: TGTGCCAGCAGCGCGGGGTTGAGCACTGAAGCTTTCTTT. Translated: CASSAGLSTEAFF.

This chain links TRBV7-9 with TRBJ1-1; D remains unclear. The ends were cut back, 7 bases at V and 0 bases at J, with 12 bases in the middle. The germline V gene encodes CDR1 SEHNR and CDR2 FQNEAQ (reference sequence). The length of the CDR3 is 14 residues. The CDR3 here is CASKLPGVNTEAFF. The CDR3 DNA follows: TGTGCCAGCAAACTGCCAGGCGTGAACACTGAAGCTTTCTTT.

This chain links TRBV19 with TRBJ1-5, with D tentatively TRBD1 (6 bases). The CDR3 loop spans 13 amino acids. Germline V gene sequence: CDR1 LNHDA, CDR2 SQIVND (reference sequence). Between the trimmed V and J ends, which lost 8 bases and 6 bases, there was a span of 14 bases. CDR3 nucleotides: TGTGCCAGTGCCCAGGGGAATCGTCAGCCCCAGCATTTT. It encodes CASAQGNRQPQHF.

This clone was seen only once. The chain links TRBV11-2 to TRBJ2-2; the match to TRBD1 covers 8 bases. Germline trimming cut 5 bases from V and 5 bases from J; bases unmatched to any gene: 7. The CDR3 extends over 15 amino acids. Looked up from germline, CDR1 is SGHAT and CDR2 is FQNNGV. The CDR3 DNA follows: TGTGCCAGCAGCAAGACAGGGGTGGAGACCGGGGAGCTGTTTTTT. It is translated as CASSKTGVETGELFF.

The J gene is TRBJ2-4, the V gene TRBV19; D is uncertain. V lost 5 bases to trimming and J lost 8 bases, with 16 bases between them. The CDR3 sequence is 14 residues long. In germline, CDR1 is LNHDA, CDR2 SQIVND (reference sequence). CDR3 coding DNA: TGTGCCAGTAGTTCCCAGTCCCCACGGGACATTCAGTACTTC. Protein: CASSSQSPRDIQYF.

The rearrangement links TRBV7-9 to TRBJ2-3; D perhaps matches TRBD2 (5 bases). V shed 4 bases and J shed 2 bases, with 13 bases lying between them. Germline-derived CDR1 and CDR2 are SEHNR and FQNEAQ (reference sequence). The CDR3 length is 15 residues. In DNA, the CDR3 is TGTGCCAGCAGCTCGGGATCTGGGGACACAGATACGCAGTATTTT. Amino acids: CASSSGSGDTDTQYF.

The V gene is TRBV7-2, the J gene TRBJ1-1; 8 bases match TRBD1. The CDR3 extends over 14 amino acids. V dropped 5 bases and J dropped 1; count of bases not matched to a gene: 3. CDR1 is SGHTA, CDR2 FQGNSA, per germline. The CDR3 here is CASSRRGRNTEAFF. In nucleotides, the CDR3 is TGTGCCAGCAGCCGCAGGGGGCGGAACACTGAAGCTTTCTTT.

The V gene is TRBV10-3, the J gene TRBJ2-5, with 7 nucleotides matching TRBD2. TRBJ2-7 explains the end of the DNA better; the J call may be wrong. From germline, CDR1 is ENHRY and CDR2 SYGVKD. The CDR3 contains 14 residues. CDR3 residues: CAGYSGPPSYEQYF. The CDR3 nucleotides are TGTGCCGGCTATAGCGGGCCACCCTCCTACGAGCAGTACTTC.

The V call is TRBV7-9, the J call TRBJ2-7; TRBD1 matches at 7 bases. Trimming cost V 5 bases and J 0 bases; bases outside gene matches: 4. Germline V gene lookup returns CDR1 SEHNR and CDR2 FQNEAQ (reference sequence). This CDR3 is built from 14 residues. The CDR3 DNA is TGTGCCAGCAGCCCCGCAGGGGGCTCCTACGAGCAGTACTTC. It translates to CASSPAGGSYEQYF.

The chain combines TRBV19 with TRBJ1-5, with unresolved D. V lost 4 bases and J 1 base, leaving 11 bases between the germline ends. The CDR3 sequence is 15 residues long. Looked up from germline, CDR1 is LNHDA and CDR2 is SQIVND (reference sequence). The DNA for the CDR3 is TGTGCCAGTAGTACGACATTCCTCAGCAATCAGCCCCAGCATTTT. Translating it yields CASSTTFLSNQPQHF.

The table lists this clone with a count of one. The CDR3 protein is CASSLAGIETQYF. Here the CDR3 DNA reads TGTGCCAGCAGCTTGGCGGGGATCGAGACCCAGTACTTC. The chain has TRBV5-4 and TRBJ2-5; weak D call: TRBD2 (5 bases). CDR1 and CDR2 from the germline V gene are SGHNT and YYREEE (reference sequence). The CDR3 sequence is 13 residues long. Trimming removed 0 bases from V and 5 bases from J, with 8 bases in between.

This clone came up a few times. The chain combines TRBV6-1 with TRBJ2-3; 8 bases are shared with TRBD1. The CDR3 totals 13 residues. CDR1 MNHNS and CDR2 SASEGT come from the germline V gene. Trimming cost V 10 bases and J 0 bases; bases outside gene matches: 3. The CDR3 sequence is CATRQGSTDTQYF. In DNA, the CDR3 is TGTGCCACTAGACAGGGGAGCACAGATACGCAGTATTTT.

The chain couples TRBV5-1 to TRBJ2-1; D may be TRBD1 (6 bases). V lost 2 bases and J 12 bases, leaving 15 bases between the germline ends. The CDR3 extends over 13 amino acids. The V gene's germline CDR1 is SGHRS and CDR2 YFSETQ. CDR3 amino acids: CASSLEALGGQFF. The CDR3 coding sequence is TGCGCCAGCAGCTTAGAGGCTTTAGGGGGGCAGTTCTTC.

This clone was counted a few times. The chain couples TRBV27 to TRBJ2-7; TRBD1 matches 8 bases. Looked up from germline, CDR1 is MNHEY and CDR2 is SMNVEV (reference sequence). This CDR3 spans 14 amino acids. V shed 3 bases, J shed 3 bases, and the junction held 4 bases outside the gene matches. CDR3 amino acids: CASSFCRGLYEQYF. DNA for the CDR3: TGTGCCAGCAGTTTCTGCAGGGGGCTCTACGAGCAGTACTTC.

The chain employs TRBV20-1 and TRBJ1-2; a possible D gene is TRBD1 (6 bases). Trimming took off 4 bases at V and 8 bases at J, with 8 bases between the two ends. Germline lookup yields CDR1 DFQATT and CDR2 SNEGSKA (reference sequence). The CDR3 length is 10 residues. The CDR3 spells CSATGAGYTF. The CDR3 bases are TGCAGTGCTACAGGGGCCGGCTACACCTTC.

This clone was recorded once. This sequence joins TRBV7-9 and TRBJ1-2; the match to TRBD1 covers 9 bases. V dropped 3 bases and J dropped 6; count of bases not matched to a gene: 5. This CDR3 comprises 14 residues. The germline V gene has CDR1 SEHNR and CDR2 FQNEAQ (reference sequence). Here the CDR3 reads CASSFTGGANGYTF. In DNA, the CDR3 is TGTGCCAGCAGCTTTACAGGGGGCGCGAATGGCTACACCTTC.

This rearrangement joins TRBV5-6 to TRBJ1-1; possibly TRBD1 for D (5 bases). CDR3 size: 16 residues. Germline lookup yields CDR1 SGHDT and CDR2 YYEEEE. The V and J ends lost 3 bases and 1 base respectively, with 16 bases between them. In DNA, the CDR3 is TGTGCCAGCAGCTCATTCAGGGATCGGAAGAACACTGAAGCTTTCTTT. Its protein is CASSSFRDRKNTEAFF.

The gene calls are TRBV19 and TRBJ1-6; TRBD1 matches at 8 bases. The germline gives CDR1 LNHDA, CDR2 SQIVND (reference sequence). With V trimmed by 6 bases and J by 7 bases, 8 bases remained unmatched. The CDR3 runs 15 residues. The CDR3 region has the DNA TGTGCCAGTAGCCCAGTGACAGGGGAAAATTCACCCCTCCACTTT. It translates to CASSPVTGENSPLHF.

V usage is TRBV5-1 and J usage is TRBJ1-6, with a weak D call TRBD1 (6 bases). V was cut by 4 bases and J by 10 bases, with 15 bases left in between. Germline V gene sequence: CDR1 SGHRS, CDR2 YFSETQ. CDR3 length: 14 residues. The chain's CDR3 is CASSREGQKSPLHF. CDR3 coding DNA: TGCGCCAGCAGCCGGGAGGGACAAAAGTCACCCCTCCACTTT.

The V gene is TRBV25-1, the J gene TRBJ2-3; TRBD1 is a possible D gene (6 bases). The CDR3 consists of 16 residues. Germline CDR1 is MGHDK and CDR2 is SYGVNS. V gave up 1 base and J gave up 3 bases, with 14 bases separating them. The CDR3 bases are TGTGCCAGCAGTGAATTTGGATTGGACAGTACAGATACGCAGTATTTT. Its translation is CASSEFGLDSTDTQYF.

The rearrangement uses TRBV6-1 and TRBJ2-5; unclear D gene. This CDR3 has 12 residues. Germline CDR1 MNHNS, CDR2 SASEGT. Trimming shortened V by 5 bases and J by 2 bases, and 6 bases separated the two germline ends. CDR3 residues: CASSLPQETQYF. The CDR3 bases are TGTGCCAGCAGTCTTCCTCAAGAGACCCAGTACTTC.

The genes are TRBV7-2 and TRBJ2-7; D might be TRBD2 (6 bases). The CDR3 loop spans 16 amino acids. Trimming left V 1 base short and J 1 base short, with 14 bases between. Per germline, CDR1 SGHTA and CDR2 FQGNSA. CDR3: CASSLDGAGGSYEQYF. DNA of the CDR3: TGTGCCAGCAGCTTAGATGGGGCCGGGGGATCCTACGAGCAGTACTTC.